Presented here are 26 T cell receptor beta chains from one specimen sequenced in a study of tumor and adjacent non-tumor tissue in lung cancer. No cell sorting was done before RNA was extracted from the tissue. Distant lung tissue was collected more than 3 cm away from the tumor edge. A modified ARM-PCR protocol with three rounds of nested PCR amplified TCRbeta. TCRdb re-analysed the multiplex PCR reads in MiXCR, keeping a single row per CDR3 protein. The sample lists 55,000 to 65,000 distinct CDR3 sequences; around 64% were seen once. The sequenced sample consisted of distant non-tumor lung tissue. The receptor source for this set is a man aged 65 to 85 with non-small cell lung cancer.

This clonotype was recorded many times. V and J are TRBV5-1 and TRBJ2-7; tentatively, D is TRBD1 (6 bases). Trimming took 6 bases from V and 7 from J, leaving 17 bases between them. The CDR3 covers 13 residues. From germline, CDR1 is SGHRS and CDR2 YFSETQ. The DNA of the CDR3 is TGCGCCAGCACCCCCCTTCAGGGGTGGGAGCAGTACTTC. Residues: CASTPLQGWEQYF. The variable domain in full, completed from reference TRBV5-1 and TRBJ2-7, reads KAGVTQTPRYLIKTRGQQVTLSCSPISGHRSVSWYQQTPGQGLQFLFEYFSETQRNKGNFPGRFSGRQFSNSRSEMNVSTLELGDSALYLCASTPLQGWEQYFGPGTRLTVT.

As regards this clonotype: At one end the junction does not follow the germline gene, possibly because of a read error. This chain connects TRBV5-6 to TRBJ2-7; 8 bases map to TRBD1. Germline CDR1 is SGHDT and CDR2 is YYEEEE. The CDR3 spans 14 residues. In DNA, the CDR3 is TGTGCCAGCAGCCTGGACAGGGCCTCCTATGAGCAGTACTTC. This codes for CASSLDRASYEQYF.

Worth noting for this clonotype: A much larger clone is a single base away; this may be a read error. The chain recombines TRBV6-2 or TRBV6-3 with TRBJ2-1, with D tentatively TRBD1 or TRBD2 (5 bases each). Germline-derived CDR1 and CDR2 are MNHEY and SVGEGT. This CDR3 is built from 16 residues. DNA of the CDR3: TGTGTCAGCAGTTCCAGTGGGACCCTCACGTGGAATGAGCAGTTCTTC. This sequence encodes CVSSSSGTLTWNEQFF.

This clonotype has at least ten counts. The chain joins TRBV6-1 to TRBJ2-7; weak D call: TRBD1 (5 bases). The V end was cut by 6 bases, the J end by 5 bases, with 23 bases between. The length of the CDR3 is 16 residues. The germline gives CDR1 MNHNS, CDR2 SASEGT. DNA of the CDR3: TGTGCCAGCAGGTCCCAAAAGGGGCAGGATTTCCACGAGCAGTACTTC. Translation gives CASRSQKGQDFHEQYF.

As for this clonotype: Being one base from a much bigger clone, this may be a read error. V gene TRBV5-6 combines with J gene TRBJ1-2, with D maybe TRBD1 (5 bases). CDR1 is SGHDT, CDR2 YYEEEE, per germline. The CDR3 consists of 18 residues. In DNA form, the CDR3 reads TGTGCCAGCAGCTTGGCCGGCAGCGACAGCGGGGATATGTATGGCTACGCCTTC. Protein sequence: CASSLAGSDSGDMYGYAF. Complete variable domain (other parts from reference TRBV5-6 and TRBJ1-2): DAGVTQSPTHLIKTRGQQVTLRCSPKSGHDTVSWYQQALGQGPQFIFQYYEEEERQRGNFPDRFSGHQFPNYSSELNVNALLLGDSALYLCASSLAGSDSGDMYGYAFGSGTRLTVV.

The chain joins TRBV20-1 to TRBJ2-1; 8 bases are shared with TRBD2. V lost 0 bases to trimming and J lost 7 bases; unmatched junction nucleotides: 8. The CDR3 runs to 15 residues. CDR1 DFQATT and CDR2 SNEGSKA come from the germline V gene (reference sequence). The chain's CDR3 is CSARDPSGGGNEQFF. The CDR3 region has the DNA TGCAGTGCTAGAGATCCCAGCGGGGGCGGAAATGAGCAGTTCTTC.

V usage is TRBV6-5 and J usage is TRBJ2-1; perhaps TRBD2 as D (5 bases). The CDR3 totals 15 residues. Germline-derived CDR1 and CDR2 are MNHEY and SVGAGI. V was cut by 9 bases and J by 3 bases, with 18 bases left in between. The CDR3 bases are TGTGCCAGTCACGAAGGGCGAGGGAGCTACAATGAGCAGTTCTTC. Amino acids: CASHEGRGSYNEQFF.

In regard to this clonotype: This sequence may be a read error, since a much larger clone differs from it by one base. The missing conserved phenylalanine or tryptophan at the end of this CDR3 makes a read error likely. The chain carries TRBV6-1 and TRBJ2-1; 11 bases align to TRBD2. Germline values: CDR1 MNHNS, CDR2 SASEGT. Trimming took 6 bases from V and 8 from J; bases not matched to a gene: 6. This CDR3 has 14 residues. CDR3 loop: CASRLAGDLHEQFI. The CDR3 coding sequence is TGTGCCAGCAGACTAGCGGGGGATTTGCATGAGCAGTTCATC.

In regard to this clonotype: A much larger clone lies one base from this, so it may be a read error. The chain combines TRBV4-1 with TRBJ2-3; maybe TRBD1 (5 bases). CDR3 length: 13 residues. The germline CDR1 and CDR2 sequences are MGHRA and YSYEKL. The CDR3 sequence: CAISPRHQGTQYF. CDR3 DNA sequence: TGCGCCATCAGCCCCCGACATCAGGGTACGCAGTATTTT.

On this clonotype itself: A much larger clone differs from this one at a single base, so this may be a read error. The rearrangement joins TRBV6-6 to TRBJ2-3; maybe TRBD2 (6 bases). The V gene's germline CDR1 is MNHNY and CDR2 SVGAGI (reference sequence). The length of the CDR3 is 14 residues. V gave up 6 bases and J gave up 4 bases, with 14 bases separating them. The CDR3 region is CASRKLGEADTQYF. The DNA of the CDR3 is TGTGCCAGCAGGAAACTAGGGGAGGCAGATACGCAGTATTTT.

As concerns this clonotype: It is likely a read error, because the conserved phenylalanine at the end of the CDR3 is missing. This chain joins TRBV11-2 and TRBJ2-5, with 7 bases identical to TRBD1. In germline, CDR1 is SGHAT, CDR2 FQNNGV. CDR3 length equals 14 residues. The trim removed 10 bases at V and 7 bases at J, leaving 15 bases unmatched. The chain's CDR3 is CANRLNTGVATQYL. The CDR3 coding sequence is TGTGCCAACAGATTAAATACAGGGGTGGCGACCCAGTACCTT.

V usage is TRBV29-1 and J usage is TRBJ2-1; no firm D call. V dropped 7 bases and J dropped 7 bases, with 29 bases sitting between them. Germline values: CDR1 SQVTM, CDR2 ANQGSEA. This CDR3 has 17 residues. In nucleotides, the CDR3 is TGCAGCGCCTACAACCCGCAGTTCGTACTTGCGGAGAATGAGCAGTTCTTC. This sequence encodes CSAYNPQFVLAENEQFF.

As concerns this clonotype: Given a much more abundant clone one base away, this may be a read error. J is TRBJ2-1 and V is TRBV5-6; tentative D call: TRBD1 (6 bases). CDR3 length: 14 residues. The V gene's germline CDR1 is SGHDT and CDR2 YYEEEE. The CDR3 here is CVSSFRGSYNEQFF. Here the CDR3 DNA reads TGTGTCAGCAGCTTCAGGGGCTCCTACAATGAGCAGTTCTTC.

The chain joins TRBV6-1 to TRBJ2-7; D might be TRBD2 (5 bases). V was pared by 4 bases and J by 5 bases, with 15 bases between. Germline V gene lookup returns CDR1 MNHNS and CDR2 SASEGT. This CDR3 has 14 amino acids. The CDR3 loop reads CASSAGLSGDEQYF. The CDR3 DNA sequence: TGTGCCAGCAGTGCAGGACTGAGCGGCGACGAGCAGTACTTC.

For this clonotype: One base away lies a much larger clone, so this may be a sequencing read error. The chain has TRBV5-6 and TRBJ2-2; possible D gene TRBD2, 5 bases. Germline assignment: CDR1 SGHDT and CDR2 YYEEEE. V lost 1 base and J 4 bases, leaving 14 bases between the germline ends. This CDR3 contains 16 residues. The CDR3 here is CASSLPRGRITGELFF. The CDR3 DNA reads TGTGCCAGCAGCTTGCCTCGGGGAAGGATCACCGGGGAGCTGTTTTTT.

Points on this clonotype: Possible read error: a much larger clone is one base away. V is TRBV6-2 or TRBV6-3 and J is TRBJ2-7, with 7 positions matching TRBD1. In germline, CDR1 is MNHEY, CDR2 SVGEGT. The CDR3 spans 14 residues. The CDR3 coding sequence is TGTGCCAGCAGTCCCCAGGGACAGATCTACCAGCAGTACTTC. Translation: CASSPQGQIYQQYF.

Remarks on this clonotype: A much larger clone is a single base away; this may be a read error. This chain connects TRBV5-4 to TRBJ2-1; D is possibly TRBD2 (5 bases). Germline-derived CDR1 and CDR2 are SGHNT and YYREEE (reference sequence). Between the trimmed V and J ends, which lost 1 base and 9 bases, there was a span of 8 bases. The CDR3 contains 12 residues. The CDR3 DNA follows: TGTGCCAGCAGCTTGACGGGGAGTGAGCAGTTCTTC. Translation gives CASSLTGSEQFF.

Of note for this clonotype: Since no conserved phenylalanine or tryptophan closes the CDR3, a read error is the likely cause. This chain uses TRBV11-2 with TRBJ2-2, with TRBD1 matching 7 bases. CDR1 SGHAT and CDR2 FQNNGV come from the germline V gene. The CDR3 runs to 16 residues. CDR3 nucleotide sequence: TGTGCCATCAGCCTACAGGGGACGTTGTTCGCTGGGGAGCTGTTTTCT. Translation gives CAISLQGTLFAGELFS.

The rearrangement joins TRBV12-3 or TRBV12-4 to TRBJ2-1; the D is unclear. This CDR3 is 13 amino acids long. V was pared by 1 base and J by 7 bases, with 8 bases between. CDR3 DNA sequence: TGTGCCAGCAGTTTAGTCTTTGCTAATGAGCAGTTCTTC. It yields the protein CASSLVFANEQFF.

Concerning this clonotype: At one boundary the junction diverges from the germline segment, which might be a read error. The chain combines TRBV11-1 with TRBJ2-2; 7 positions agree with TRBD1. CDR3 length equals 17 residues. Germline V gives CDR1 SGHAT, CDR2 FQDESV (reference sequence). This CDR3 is CASNNRGSGANAGELFF. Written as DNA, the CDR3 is TGTGCCAGCAACAACAGGGGATCTGGCGCGAACGCCGGCGAGCTGTTTTTT.

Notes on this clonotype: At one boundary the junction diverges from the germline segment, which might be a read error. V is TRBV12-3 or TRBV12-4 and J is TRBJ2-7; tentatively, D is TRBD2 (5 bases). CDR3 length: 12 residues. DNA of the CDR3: TGTGCCAGCAGTCATGGACTTATCGAGGAGTACTTC. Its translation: CASSHGLIEEYF.

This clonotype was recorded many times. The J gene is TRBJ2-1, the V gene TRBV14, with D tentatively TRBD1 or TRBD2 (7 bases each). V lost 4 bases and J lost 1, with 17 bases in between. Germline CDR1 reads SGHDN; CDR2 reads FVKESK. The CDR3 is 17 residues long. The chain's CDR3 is CASSRRGGVGSYNEQFF. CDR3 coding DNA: TGTGCCAGCAGCCGCAGGGGGGGAGTCGGGTCCTACAATGAGCAGTTCTTC.

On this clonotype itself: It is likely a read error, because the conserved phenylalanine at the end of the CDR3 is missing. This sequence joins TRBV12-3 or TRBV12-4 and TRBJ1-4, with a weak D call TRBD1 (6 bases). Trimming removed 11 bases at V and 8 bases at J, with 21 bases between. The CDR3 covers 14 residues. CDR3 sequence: CAGTPTGLGEKLFS. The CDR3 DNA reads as TGTGCCGGCACCCCTACAGGGCTGGGGGAAAAACTGTTTTCT.

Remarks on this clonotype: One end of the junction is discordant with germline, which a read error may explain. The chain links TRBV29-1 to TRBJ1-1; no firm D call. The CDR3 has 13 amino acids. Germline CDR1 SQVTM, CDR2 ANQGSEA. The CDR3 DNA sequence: TGCAGCGTTGTAAGGACCCCAAACACTGAGGCTATCTTT. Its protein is CSVVRTPNTEAIF.

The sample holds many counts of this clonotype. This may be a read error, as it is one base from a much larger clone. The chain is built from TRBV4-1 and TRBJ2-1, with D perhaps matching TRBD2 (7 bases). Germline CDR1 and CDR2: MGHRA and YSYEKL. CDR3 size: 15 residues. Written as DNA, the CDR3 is TGCGCCGGCAGCCTCGGGGGGCACGCCCCCTATGAGCAGTTCTTC. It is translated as CAGSLGGHAPYEQFF.

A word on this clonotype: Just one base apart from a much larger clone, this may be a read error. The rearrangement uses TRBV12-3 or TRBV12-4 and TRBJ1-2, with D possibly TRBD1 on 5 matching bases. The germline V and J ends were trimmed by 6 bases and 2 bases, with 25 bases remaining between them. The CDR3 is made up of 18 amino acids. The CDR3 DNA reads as TGTGCCAGCAGGGTAAAGGGTCGGGGGAGTATGCTAAACTATGGCTACACCTTC. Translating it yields CASRVKGRGSMLNYGYTF.